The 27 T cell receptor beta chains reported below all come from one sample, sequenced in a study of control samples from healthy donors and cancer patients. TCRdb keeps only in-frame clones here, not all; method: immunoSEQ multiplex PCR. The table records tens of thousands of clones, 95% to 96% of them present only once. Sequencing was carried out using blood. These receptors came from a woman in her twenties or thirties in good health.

The CDR3 loop is CASSVFSGEGRADEQYF. CDR3 DNA sequence: TGTGCCAGCAGCGTATTTAGCGGGGAGGGCCGGGCCGACGAGCAGTACTTC. The chain employs TRBV9 and TRBJ2-7; 8 bases map to TRBD2. The CDR3 runs to 17 residues. Germline V gene sequence: CDR1 SGDLS, CDR2 YYNGEE. V lost 1 base to trimming and J lost 5 bases; unmatched junction nucleotides: 14.

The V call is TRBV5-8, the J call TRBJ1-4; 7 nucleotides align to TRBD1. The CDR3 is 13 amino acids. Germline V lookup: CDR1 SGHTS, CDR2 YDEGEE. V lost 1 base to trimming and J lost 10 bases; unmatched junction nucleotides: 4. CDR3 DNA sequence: TGTGCCAGCAGCTTGAAACAGGGGCGAAAACTGTTTTTT. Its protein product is CASSLKQGRKLFF.

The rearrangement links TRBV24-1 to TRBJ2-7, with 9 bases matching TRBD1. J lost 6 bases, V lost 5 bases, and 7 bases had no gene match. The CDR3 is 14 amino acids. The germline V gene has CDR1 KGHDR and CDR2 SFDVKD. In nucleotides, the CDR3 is TGTGCCACCAGTGGTGGGACAGGGAAAGGCGAGCAGTACTTC. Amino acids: CATSGGTGKGEQYF.

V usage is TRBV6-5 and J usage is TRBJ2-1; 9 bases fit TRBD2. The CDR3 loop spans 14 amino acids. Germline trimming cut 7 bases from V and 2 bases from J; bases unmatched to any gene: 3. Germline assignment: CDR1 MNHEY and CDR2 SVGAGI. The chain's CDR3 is CASKTSGAYNEQFF. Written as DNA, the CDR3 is TGTGCCAGCAAGACTAGCGGAGCCTACAATGAGCAGTTCTTC.

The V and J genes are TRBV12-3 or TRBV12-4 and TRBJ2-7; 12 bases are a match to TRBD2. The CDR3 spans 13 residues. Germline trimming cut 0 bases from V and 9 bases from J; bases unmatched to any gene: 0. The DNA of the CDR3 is TGTGCCAGCAGTTTAGCGGGACTAGCGGGGCAGTACTTC. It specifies CASSLAGLAGQYF.

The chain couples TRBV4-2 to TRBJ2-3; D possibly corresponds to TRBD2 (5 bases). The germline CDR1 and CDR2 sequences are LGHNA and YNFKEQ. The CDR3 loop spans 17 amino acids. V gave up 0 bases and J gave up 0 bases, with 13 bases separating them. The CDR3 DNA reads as TGTGCCAGCAGCCAAGAGGTCGAGCGGAGAAGCACAGATACGCAGTATTTT. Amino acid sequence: CASSQEVERRSTDTQYF.

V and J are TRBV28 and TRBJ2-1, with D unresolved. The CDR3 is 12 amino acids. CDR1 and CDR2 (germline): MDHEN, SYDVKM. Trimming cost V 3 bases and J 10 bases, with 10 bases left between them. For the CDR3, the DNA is TGTGCCAGCAGTTTCCCCACCGGGGAGCAGTTCTTC. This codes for CASSFPTGEQFF. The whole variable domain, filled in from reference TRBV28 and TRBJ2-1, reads DVKVTQSSRYLVKRTGEKVFLECVQDMDHENMFWYRQDPGLGLRLIYFSYDVKMKEKGDIPEGYSVSREKKERFSLILESASTNQTSMYLCASSFPTGEQFFGPGTRLTVL.

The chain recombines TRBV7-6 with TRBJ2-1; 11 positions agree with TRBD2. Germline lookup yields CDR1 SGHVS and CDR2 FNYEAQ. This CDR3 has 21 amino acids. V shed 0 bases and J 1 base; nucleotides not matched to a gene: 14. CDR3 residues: CASSLALGLAGGSGSYNEQFF. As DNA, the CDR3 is TGTGCCAGCAGCTTAGCCTTAGGTCTAGCGGGAGGAAGTGGTTCCTACAATGAGCAGTTCTTC.

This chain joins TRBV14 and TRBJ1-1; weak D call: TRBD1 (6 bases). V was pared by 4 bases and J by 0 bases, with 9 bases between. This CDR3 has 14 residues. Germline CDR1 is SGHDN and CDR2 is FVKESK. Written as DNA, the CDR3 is TGTGCCAGCAGCCCACAGGGACTGAACACTGAAGCTTTCTTT. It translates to CASSPQGLNTEAFF.

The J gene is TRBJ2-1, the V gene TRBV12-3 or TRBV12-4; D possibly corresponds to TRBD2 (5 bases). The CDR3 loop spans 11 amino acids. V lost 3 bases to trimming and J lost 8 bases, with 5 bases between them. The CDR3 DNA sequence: TGTGCCAGCAGTTTGGGAGATGAGCAGTTCTTC. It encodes CASSLGDEQFF.

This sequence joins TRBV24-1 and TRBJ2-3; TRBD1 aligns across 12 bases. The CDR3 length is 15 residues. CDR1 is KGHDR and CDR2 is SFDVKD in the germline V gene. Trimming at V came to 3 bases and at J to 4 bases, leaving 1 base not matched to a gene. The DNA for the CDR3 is TGTGCCACCAGTGATGGGACAGGGGGCGCAGATACGCAGTATTTT. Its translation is CATSDGTGGADTQYF.

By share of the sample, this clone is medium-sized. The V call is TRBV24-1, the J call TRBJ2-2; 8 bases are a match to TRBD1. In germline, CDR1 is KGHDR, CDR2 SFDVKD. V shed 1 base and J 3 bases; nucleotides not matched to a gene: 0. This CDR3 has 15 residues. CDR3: CATSDLQGDTGELFF. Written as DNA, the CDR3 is TGTGCCACCAGTGATTTACAGGGGGACACCGGGGAGCTGTTTTTT.

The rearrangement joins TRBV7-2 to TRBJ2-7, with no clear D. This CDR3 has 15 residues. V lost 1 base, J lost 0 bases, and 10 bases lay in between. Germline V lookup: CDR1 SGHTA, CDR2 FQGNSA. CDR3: CASSLGLNPSYEQYF. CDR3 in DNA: TGTGCCAGCAGCTTAGGCCTAAACCCCTCCTACGAGCAGTACTTC. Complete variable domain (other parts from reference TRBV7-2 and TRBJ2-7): GAGVSQSPSNKVTEKGKDVELRCDPISGHTALYWYRQSLGQGLEFLIYFQGNSAPDKSGLPSDRFSAERTGGSVSTLTIQRTQQEDSAVYLCASSLGLNPSYEQYFGPGTRLTVT.

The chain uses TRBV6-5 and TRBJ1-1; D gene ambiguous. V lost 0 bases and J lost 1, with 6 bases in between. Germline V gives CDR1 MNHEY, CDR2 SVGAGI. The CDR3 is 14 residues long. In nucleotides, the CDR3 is TGTGCCAGCAGTTACTCGACGGGGAACACTGAAGCTTTCTTT. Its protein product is CASSYSTGNTEAFF.

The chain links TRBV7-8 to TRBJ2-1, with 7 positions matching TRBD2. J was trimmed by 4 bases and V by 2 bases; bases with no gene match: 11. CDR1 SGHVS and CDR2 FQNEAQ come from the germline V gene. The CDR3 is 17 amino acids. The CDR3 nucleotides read TGTGCCAGCAGCTTAACGCTAGGCGGGAGTTTGTACAATGAGCAGTTCTTC. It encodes CASSLTLGGSLYNEQFF. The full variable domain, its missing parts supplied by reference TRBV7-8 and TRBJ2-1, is GAGVSQSPRYKVAKRGQDVALRCDPISGHVSLFWYQQALGQGPEFLTYFQNEAQLDKSGLPSDRFFAERPEGSVSTLKIQRTQQEDSAVYLCASSLTLGGSLYNEQFFGPGTRLTVL.

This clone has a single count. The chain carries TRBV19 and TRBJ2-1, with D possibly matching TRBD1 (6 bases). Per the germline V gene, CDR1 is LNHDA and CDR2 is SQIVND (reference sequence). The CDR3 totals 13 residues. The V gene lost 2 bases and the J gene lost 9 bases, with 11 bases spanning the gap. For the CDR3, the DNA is TGTGCCAGTAGTATACAGGGGCTGGGTGAGCAGTTCTTC. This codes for CASSIQGLGEQFF. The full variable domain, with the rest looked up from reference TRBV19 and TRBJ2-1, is DGGITQSPKYLFRKEGQNVTLSCEQNLNHDAMYWYRQDPGQGLRLIYYSQIVNDFQKGDIAEGYSVSREKKESFPLTVTSAQKNPTAFYLCASSIQGLGEQFFGPGTRLTVL.

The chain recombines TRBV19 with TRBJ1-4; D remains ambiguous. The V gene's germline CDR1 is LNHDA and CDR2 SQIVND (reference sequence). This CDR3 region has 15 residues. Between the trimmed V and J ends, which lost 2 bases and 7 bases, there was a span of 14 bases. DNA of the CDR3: TGTGCCAGTAGTATATCGGATTCAGAAGGTGAAAAACTGTTTTTT. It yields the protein CASSISDSEGEKLFF.

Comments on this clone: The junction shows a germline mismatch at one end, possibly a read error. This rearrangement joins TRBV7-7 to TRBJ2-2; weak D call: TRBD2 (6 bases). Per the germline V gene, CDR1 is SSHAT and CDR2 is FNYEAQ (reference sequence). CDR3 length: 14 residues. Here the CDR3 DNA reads TGTGCTAGCAGCTGGGACTTGAACACCGGGGAGCTGTTTTTT. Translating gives CASSWDLNTGELFF.

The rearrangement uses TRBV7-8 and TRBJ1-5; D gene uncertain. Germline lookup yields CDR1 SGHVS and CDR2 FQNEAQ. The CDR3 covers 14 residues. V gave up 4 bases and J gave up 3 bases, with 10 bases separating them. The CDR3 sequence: CASSSYSLNQPQHF. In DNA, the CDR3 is TGTGCCAGCAGCTCCTACAGTCTCAATCAGCCCCAGCATTTT.

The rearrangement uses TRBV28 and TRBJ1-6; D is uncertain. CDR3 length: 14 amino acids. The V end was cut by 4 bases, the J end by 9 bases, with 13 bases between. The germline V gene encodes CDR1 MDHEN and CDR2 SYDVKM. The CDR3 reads CASSSSGDGSPLHF. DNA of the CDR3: TGTGCCAGCAGTTCCAGTGGGGATGGTTCACCCCTCCACTTT.

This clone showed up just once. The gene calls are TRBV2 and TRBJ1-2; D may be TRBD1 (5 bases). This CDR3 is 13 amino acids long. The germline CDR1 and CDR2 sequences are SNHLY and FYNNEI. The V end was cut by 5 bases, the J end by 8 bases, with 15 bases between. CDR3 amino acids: CASSISGGVGYTF. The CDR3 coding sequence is TGTGCCAGCAGTATCAGCGGGGGAGTGGGCTACACCTTC.

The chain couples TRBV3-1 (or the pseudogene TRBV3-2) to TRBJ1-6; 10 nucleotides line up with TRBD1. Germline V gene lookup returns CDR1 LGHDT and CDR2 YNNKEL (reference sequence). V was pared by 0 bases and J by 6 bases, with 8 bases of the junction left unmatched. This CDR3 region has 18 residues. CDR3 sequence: CASSQERGTGVLNSPLHF. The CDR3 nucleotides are TGTGCCAGCAGCCAAGAGAGAGGGACAGGGGTTCTTAATTCACCCCTCCACTTT.

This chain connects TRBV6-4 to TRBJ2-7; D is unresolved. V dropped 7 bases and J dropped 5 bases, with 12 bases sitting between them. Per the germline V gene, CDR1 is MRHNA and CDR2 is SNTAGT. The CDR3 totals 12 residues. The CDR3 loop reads CASTPPAHEQYF. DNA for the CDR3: TGTGCCAGCACCCCCCCGGCCCACGAGCAGTACTTC.

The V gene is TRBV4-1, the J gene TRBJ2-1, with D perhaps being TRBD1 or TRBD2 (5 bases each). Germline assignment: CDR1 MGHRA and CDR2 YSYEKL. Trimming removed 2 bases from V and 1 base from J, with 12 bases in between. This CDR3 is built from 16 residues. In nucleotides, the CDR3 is TGCGCCAGCAGCCAAACTCCGGGACGGTCCTACAATGAGCAGTTCTTC. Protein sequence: CASSQTPGRSYNEQFF.

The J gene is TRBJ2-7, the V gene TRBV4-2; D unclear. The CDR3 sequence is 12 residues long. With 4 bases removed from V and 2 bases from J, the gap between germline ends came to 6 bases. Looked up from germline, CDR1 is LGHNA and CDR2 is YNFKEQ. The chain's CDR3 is CASSPGPYEQYF. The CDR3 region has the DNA TGTGCCAGCAGCCCCGGGCCCTACGAGCAGTACTTC.

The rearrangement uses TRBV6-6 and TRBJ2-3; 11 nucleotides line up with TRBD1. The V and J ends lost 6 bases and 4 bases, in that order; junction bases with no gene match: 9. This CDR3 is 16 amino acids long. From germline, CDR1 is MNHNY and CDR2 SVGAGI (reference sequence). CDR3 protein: CASSAPPGQGADTQYF. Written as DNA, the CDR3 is TGTGCCAGCAGCGCACCCCCGGGACAGGGGGCAGATACGCAGTATTTT.

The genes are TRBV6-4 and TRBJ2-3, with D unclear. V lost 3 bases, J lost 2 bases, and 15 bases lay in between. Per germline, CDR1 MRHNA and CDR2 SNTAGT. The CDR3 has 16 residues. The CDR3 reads CASSELENHDTDTQYF. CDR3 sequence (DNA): TGTGCCAGCAGTGAGTTGGAGAACCATGACACAGATACGCAGTATTTT.